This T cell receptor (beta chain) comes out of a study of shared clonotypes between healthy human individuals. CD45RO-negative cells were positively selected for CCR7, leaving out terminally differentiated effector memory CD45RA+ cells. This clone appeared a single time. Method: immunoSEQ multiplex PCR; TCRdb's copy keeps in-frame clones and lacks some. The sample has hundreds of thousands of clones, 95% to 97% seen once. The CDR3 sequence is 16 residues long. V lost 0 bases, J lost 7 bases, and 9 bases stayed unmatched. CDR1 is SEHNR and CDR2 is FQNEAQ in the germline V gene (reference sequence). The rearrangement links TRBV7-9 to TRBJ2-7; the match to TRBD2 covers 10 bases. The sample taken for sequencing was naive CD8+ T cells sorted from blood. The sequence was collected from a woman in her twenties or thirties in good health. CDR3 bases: TGTGCCAGCAGCTTAGCCCCAGCGGGAGGGCCGGGGGAGCAGTACTTC. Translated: CASSLAPAGGPGEQYF. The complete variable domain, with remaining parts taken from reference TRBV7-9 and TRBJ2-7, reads DTGVSQNPRHKITKRGQNVTFRCDPISEHNRLYWYRQTLGQGPEFLTYFQNEAQLEKSRLLSDRFSAERPKGSFSTLEIQRTEQGDSAMYLCASSLAPAGGPGEQYFGPGTRLTVT.